Presented here are 3 T cell receptor beta chains from one specimen sequenced in a study of blood T cell repertoires in COVID-19. The repertoire was sequenced with immunoSEQ multiplex PCR; TCRdb's copy has only in-frame clones and lacks some. Here the sample spans approximately 200,000 clones, about 76% being singletons. The material sequenced was peripheral blood. These receptors were collected from a middle-aged woman with COVID-19, enrolled during active disease.

Points on this clone: Other DNA variants within this sample encode the same CDR3. This rearrangement joins TRBV2 to TRBJ2-1; a weak D match, TRBD2 (6 bases). Between the trimmed V and J ends, which lost 3 bases and 7 bases, there was a span of 7 bases. The V gene's germline CDR1 is SNHLY and CDR2 FYNNEI. The CDR3 length is 12 residues. CDR3 loop: CASSDRGNEQFF. As DNA, the CDR3 is TGTGCCAGCAGTGACCGGGGGAATGAGCAGTTCTTC.

The chain recombines TRBV5-1 with TRBJ1-1; D unclear. The CDR3 spans 13 residues. Trimming stripped 2 bases from V and 1 base from J, with 6 bases between. In germline, CDR1 is SGHRS, CDR2 YFSETQ. The CDR3, as DNA: TGCGCCAGCAGCTTCTCGAGGAACACTGAAGCTTTCTTT. This translates into CASSFSRNTEAFF.

The V and J genes are TRBV5-1 and TRBJ2-5; D ambiguous. With 4 bases removed from V and 5 bases from J, the gap between germline ends came to 9 bases. Germline loops: CDR1 SGHRS, CDR2 YFSETQ. CDR3 length: 12 residues. The CDR3 is CASSPRGETQYF. For the CDR3, the DNA is TGCGCCAGCAGCCCCCGTGGCGAGACCCAGTACTTC.